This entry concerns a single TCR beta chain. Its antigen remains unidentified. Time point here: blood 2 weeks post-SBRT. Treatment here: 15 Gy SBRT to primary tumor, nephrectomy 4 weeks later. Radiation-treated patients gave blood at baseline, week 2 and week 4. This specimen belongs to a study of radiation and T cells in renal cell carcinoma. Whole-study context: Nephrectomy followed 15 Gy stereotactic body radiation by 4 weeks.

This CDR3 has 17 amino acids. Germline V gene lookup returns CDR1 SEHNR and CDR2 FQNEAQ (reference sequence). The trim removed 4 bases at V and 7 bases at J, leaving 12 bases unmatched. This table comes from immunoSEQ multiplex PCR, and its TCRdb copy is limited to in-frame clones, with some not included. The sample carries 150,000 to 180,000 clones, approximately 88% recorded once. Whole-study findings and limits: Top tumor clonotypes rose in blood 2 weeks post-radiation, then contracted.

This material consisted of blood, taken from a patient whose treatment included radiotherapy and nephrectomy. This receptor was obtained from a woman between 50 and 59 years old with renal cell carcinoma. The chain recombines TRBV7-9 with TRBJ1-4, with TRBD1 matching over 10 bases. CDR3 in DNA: TGTGCCAGCAGCTCCCGGGACAGGGGATGGGAAACTGAAAAACTGTTTTTT. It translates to CASSSRDRGWETEKLFF.